Shown below are 27 T cell receptor beta chains from a single sample sequenced in a study of T cells after yellow fever vaccination. TCRdb re-derived calls from the 5' RACE reads in MiXCR, one entry per CDR3 protein. The sample carries 110,000 to 150,000 distinct CDR3 sequences, about 7% recorded once. The source was CD4+ T cells sorted from PBMCs, collected 10 days after the yellow fever booster vaccination. The receptors originated from a young man who received the YFV17D yellow fever vaccine.

This clonotype was picked up a small number of times. The V gene is TRBV20-1, the J gene TRBJ2-2, with 7 bases aligning to TRBD2. This CDR3 comprises 17 residues. The ends lost 3 bases at V and 6 bases at J; junction bases unmatched: 16. The germline CDR1 and CDR2 sequences are DFQATT and SNEGSKA (reference sequence). The CDR3 here is CSARPPREGKVAGELFF. CDR3 sequence (DNA): TGCAGTGCTAGGCCTCCGAGGGAGGGAAAAGTTGCCGGGGAGCTGTTTTTT.

The table lists this clonotype with a few counts. The V and J genes are TRBV6-2 or TRBV6-3 and TRBJ2-2; a possible D gene is TRBD2 (5 bases). Germline V gene data show CDR1 as MNHEY and CDR2 as SVGEGT. Between the trimmed V and J ends, which lost 6 bases and 6 bases, there was a span of 8 bases. The CDR3 runs 12 residues. CDR3 protein: CASRVSAGELFF. The CDR3, as DNA: TGTGCCAGCAGAGTTAGCGCCGGGGAGCTGTTTTTT.

This clonotype came up many times. Sequence at one end of the junction differs from germline and may be a read error. Here the CDR3 DNA reads TGTGCCAGCGGCCAAGGGGGCCCTCAGCCCCAGCATTTT. Protein sequence: CASGQGGPQPQHF. This chain uses TRBV3-1 with TRBJ1-5; 7 positions agree with TRBD1. CDR3 length equals 13 residues. CDR1 and CDR2 (germline): LGHDT, YNNKEL (reference sequence).

A few counts support this clonotype. J is TRBJ2-3 and V is TRBV20-1, with a tentative D call TRBD2 (5 bases). V was pared by 3 bases and J by 4 bases, with 20 bases between. CDR1 and CDR2 from the germline V gene are DFQATT and SNEGSKA (reference sequence). This CDR3 is 16 amino acids long. DNA for the CDR3: TGCAGTGCTAGTGAGGGTAGTGCTCCCCAGTCAGATACGCAGTATTTT. It encodes CSASEGSAPQSDTQYF.

In its sample, this clonotype was seen a few times. This chain uses TRBV12-3 or TRBV12-4 with TRBJ2-7, with 11 positions matching TRBD2. Trimming took 7 bases from V and 4 from J; bases not matched to a gene: 9. This CDR3 has 15 residues. CDR3 nucleotide sequence: TGTGCCAGCACCCAAACCGGGACTAGCGGTTACGAGCAGTACTTC. Translated, it gives CASTQTGTSGYEQYF.

V and J are TRBV27 and TRBJ2-3, with D perhaps matching TRBD1 or TRBD2 (5 bases each). Trimming removed 6 bases from V and 5 bases from J, with 15 bases in between. Germline-derived CDR1 and CDR2 are MNHEY and SMNVEV (reference sequence). This CDR3 has 14 amino acids. CDR3 nucleotide sequence: TGTGCCAGCAGCCCTGGCCGGGGCAGAGATACGCAGTATTTT. Its protein product is CASSPGRGRDTQYF.

Details on this clonotype: A much larger clonotype is one base distant, so this may be a read error. The V and J genes are TRBV11-2 and TRBJ2-2; D not resolved. Per germline, CDR1 SGHAT and CDR2 FQNNGV. V dropped 1 base and J dropped 12 bases, with 9 bases sitting between them. CDR3 length: 12 residues. The DNA of the CDR3 is TGTGCCAGCAGCTTAGGGGGTCGGAAGCTGTTTTTT. Translating gives CASSLGGRKLFF.

The table lists this clonotype with a few counts. V is TRBV7-2 and J is TRBJ1-5; no clear D. The V gene's germline CDR1 is SGHTA and CDR2 FQGNSA. Between the trimmed V and J ends, which lost 2 bases and 3 bases, there was a span of 11 bases. The CDR3 is 15 residues long. The CDR3 bases are TGTGCCAGCAGCTTATCGCGAGGAGACAATCAGCCCCAGCATTTT. Translating gives CASSLSRGDNQPQHF.

This clonotype was observed at least ten times. This chain joins TRBV5-1 and TRBJ2-5; D not resolved. There are 15 residues in the CDR3. Trimming removed 4 bases at V and 5 bases at J, with 18 bases between. Germline V CDR1 and CDR2: SGHRS, YFSETQ. CDR3 sequence reads: CASSLPDGGWETQYF. CDR3 coding DNA: TGCGCCAGCAGCCTACCAGACGGTGGATGGGAGACCCAGTACTTC.

There are many counts of this clonotype. The chain uses TRBV7-6 and TRBJ2-7; 9 bases agree with TRBD2. Germline V gene sequence: CDR1 SGHVS, CDR2 FNYEAQ. The CDR3 has 16 residues. With V trimmed by 2 bases and J by 4 bases, 9 bases remained unmatched. The CDR3 coding sequence is TGTGCCAGCAGCTTACTGGCGGGAGGGCCGGGTTACGAGCAGTACTTC. As protein: CASSLLAGGPGYEQYF.

This clonotype was seen many times. The chain has TRBV19 and TRBJ2-7; D is perhaps TRBD1 or TRBD2 (5 bases each). Trimming removed 10 bases at V and 1 base at J, with 17 bases between. Germline CDR1 reads LNHDA; CDR2 reads SQIVND (reference sequence). The CDR3 has 14 amino acids. CDR3 residues: CATGTDAHSYEQYF. The DNA of the CDR3 is TGTGCCACCGGGACGGATGCTCATTCCTACGAGCAGTACTTC. The full variable domain, with the rest looked up from reference TRBV19 and TRBJ2-7, is DGGITQSPKYLFRKEGQNVTLSCEQNLNHDAMYWYRQDPGQGLRLIYYSQIVNDFQKGDIAEGYSVSREKKESFPLTVTSAQKNPTAFYLCATGTDAHSYEQYFGPGTRLTVT.

This clonotype was observed a handful of times. The rearrangement links TRBV18 to TRBJ2-3; D gene ambiguous. The CDR3 loop spans 16 amino acids. Per the germline V gene, CDR1 is KGHSH and CDR2 is LQKENI. V was shortened by 5 bases and J by 4 bases, with 19 bases between the two germline ends. CDR3 region: CASSSRPSSHADTQYF. CDR3 DNA: TGTGCCAGCTCATCGAGACCCTCTTCACATGCAGATACGCAGTATTTT.

The chain has TRBV20-1 and TRBJ1-6; D is unresolved. This CDR3 is built from 14 residues. Germline assignment: CDR1 DFQATT and CDR2 SNEGSKA (reference sequence). Trimming took off 6 bases at V and 5 bases at J, with 14 bases between the two ends. CDR3 nucleotide sequence: TGCAGTGCCCCCGTCCAAGCCAATAATTCACCCCTCCACTTT. Its protein product is CSAPVQANNSPLHF.

This clonotype was seen ten or more times. This rearrangement joins TRBV7-3 to TRBJ2-2, with D possibly TRBD1 on 6 matching bases. V shed 6 bases and J shed 6 bases, with 11 bases lying between them. In germline, CDR1 is SGHTA, CDR2 FQGTGA. The CDR3 is 13 residues long. CDR3 in amino acids: CASSFEGAGELFF. The CDR3, as DNA: TGTGCCAGCAGTTTTGAGGGGGCCGGGGAGCTGTTTTTT.

With respect to this clonotype: A much larger clone sits a single nucleotide away, making a read error possible. The chain joins TRBV20-1 to TRBJ2-7, with 10 bases fitting TRBD2. CDR3 length: 14 amino acids. Looked up from germline, CDR1 is DFQATT and CDR2 is SNEGSKA (reference sequence). The CDR3 reads CGASIVAGGYEQYF. CDR3 in DNA: TGCGGTGCTAGCATAGTAGCGGGAGGCTACGAGCAGTACTTC.

This clonotype appeared many times. V is TRBV7-9 and J is TRBJ2-5, with 8 bases that match TRBD1. The trim removed 1 base at V and 5 bases at J, leaving 6 bases unmatched. This CDR3 has 15 residues. CDR1 and CDR2 from the germline V gene are SEHNR and FQNEAQ (reference sequence). The CDR3, as DNA: TGTGCCAGCAGCTTAGGGGCAGGGGGCCGGGAGACCCAGTACTTC. Its translation is CASSLGAGGRETQYF.

This clonotype has at least ten counts. The chain employs TRBV7-2 and TRBJ2-3, with D perhaps TRBD1 (5 bases). The CDR3 sequence is 15 residues long. Germline V gene data show CDR1 as SGHTA and CDR2 as FQGNSA. Deletions cut 4 bases from V and 2 bases from J, with 13 bases between. The CDR3 region is CASSSRTITTDTQYF. The CDR3 nucleotides read TGTGCCAGCAGCTCGAGGACAATAACCACAGATACGCAGTATTTT.

This clonotype was observed many times. V gene TRBV6-2 or TRBV6-3 combines with J gene TRBJ1-1; possible D gene TRBD1, 5 bases. V gave up 5 bases and J gave up 3 bases, with 13 bases separating them. CDR3 size: 14 residues. Germline V lookup: CDR1 MNHEY, CDR2 SVGEGT. The CDR3 sequence is CASSLEGRDTEAFF. In DNA, the CDR3 is TGTGCCAGCAGTCTCGAGGGACGGGACACTGAAGCTTTCTTT.

This clonotype was counted ten times or more. The junction departs from the called germline gene at one end, perhaps through a read error. The chain links TRBV4-2 to TRBJ2-3; unclear D gene. The CDR3 extends over 13 amino acids. Germline lookup yields CDR1 LGHNA and CDR2 YNFKEQ. CDR3 sequence reads: CASSQGLGTNGDF. The CDR3 DNA is TGTGCCAGCAGCCAAGGCCTAGGTACAAATGGCGATTTT.

This clonotype has just one count. A much larger clone differs by one base, so this may be a read error. The chain employs TRBV24-1 and TRBJ2-5, with 9 bases aligning to TRBD2. This CDR3 is built from 17 residues. Germline CDR1 KGHDR, CDR2 SFDVKD. For the CDR3, the DNA is TGTGCCACCCGTGATACCCGGGAAGCGGGAGGAGAAGAGACCCAGTACTTC. Translation: CATRDTREAGGEETQYF.

With respect to this clonotype: One end of the junction is discordant with germline, which a read error may explain. The gene calls are TRBV5-1 and TRBJ2-2; the D is unclear. CDR3 length equals 12 residues. Germline V CDR1 and CDR2: SGHRS, YFSETQ. The CDR3 nucleotides are TGCGCCACCAGCCCGAACACCGGGGAGCTGTTTTTT. This gives the protein CATSPNTGELFF. The whole variable domain, filled in from reference TRBV5-1 and TRBJ2-2, reads KAGVTQTPRYLIKTRGQQVTLSCSPISGHRSVSWYQQTPGQGLQFLFEYFSETQRNKGNFPGRFSGRQFSNSRSEMNVSTLELGDSALYLCATSPNTGELFFGEGSRLTVL.

This clonotype came up many times. CDR3: CASSLLAGGNNEQFF. CDR3 DNA: TGTGCCAGCAGTTTACTAGCGGGAGGAAACAATGAGCAGTTCTTC. The chain recombines TRBV12-3 or TRBV12-4 with TRBJ2-1; the match to TRBD2 covers 11 bases. The junction had 2 bases not matched to a gene; V was cut back by 2 bases and J by 5 bases. The CDR3 has 15 residues.

This clonotype occurred many times. The chain joins TRBV18 to TRBJ2-1, with D uncertain. V was shortened by 0 bases and J by 1 base, with 4 bases between the two germline ends. The germline V gene encodes CDR1 KGHSH and CDR2 LQKENI. The CDR3 spans 14 residues. The CDR3 loop reads CASSPPASYNEQFF. The CDR3 region has the DNA TGTGCCAGCTCACCACCGGCATCCTACAATGAGCAGTTCTTC.

This clonotype was detected many times. The gene calls are TRBV24-1 and TRBJ2-5, with 11 bases lining up with TRBD2. The CDR3 sequence is 16 residues long. Germline V CDR1 and CDR2: KGHDR, SFDVKD. V dropped 4 bases and J dropped 3; count of bases not matched to a gene: 6. The CDR3 DNA reads TGTGCCACCAGTGACCAACCGGGACTAGCGGAAGAGACCCAGTACTTC. This translates into CATSDQPGLAEETQYF.

This clonotype was detected many times. V is TRBV29-1 and J is TRBJ2-5; D gene uncertain. Germline V gene sequence: CDR1 SQVTM, CDR2 ANQGSEA. The CDR3 covers 14 residues. The V end was cut by 4 bases, the J end by 1 base, with 13 bases between. The CDR3 spells CSVVAETGQETQYF. The CDR3 DNA is TGCAGCGTTGTGGCCGAGACCGGCCAAGAGACCCAGTACTTC.

Ten or more counts support this clonotype. The rearrangement uses TRBV20-1 and TRBJ2-5; no firm D call. The CDR3 is 15 residues long. The V end lost 0 bases, the J end lost 5 bases, and 16 bases lay between the germline ends. The germline V gene has CDR1 DFQATT and CDR2 SNEGSKA (reference sequence). The CDR3: CSARDRTGPLETQYF. The CDR3 DNA follows: TGCAGTGCTAGAGATCGTACCGGGCCATTGGAGACCCAGTACTTC.

In this sample, this clonotype turned up a few times. The chain recombines TRBV5-1 with TRBJ2-7; 11 bases are a match to TRBD1. The CDR3 sequence is 15 residues long. The germline CDR1 and CDR2 sequences are SGHRS and YFSETQ. The junction had 8 bases not matched to a gene; V was cut back by 2 bases and J by 7 bases. The CDR3 reads CASSFSGQGAWEQYF. In DNA form, the CDR3 reads TGCGCCAGCAGCTTCTCTGGACAGGGGGCGTGGGAGCAGTACTTC. The whole variable domain, filled in from reference TRBV5-1 and TRBJ2-7, reads KAGVTQTPRYLIKTRGQQVTLSCSPISGHRSVSWYQQTPGQGLQFLFEYFSETQRNKGNFPGRFSGRQFSNSRSEMNVSTLELGDSALYLCASSFSGQGAWEQYFGPGTRLTVT.